Shown below are 31 T cell receptor beta chains from a single sample sequenced in a study of identical twins. TCRdb re-derived calls from the 5' RACE reads in MiXCR, one entry per CDR3 protein. The sample has around 280,000 distinct CDR3 sequences, around 8.8% seen once. These same data were also listed under a study on yellow fever vaccine responses in identical twins.

The sample consisted of memory (CD45RO+) T cells sorted from blood. These receptors all come from a woman aged 18-30 years in good health.

This clonotype was detected only a few times. The chain combines TRBV15 with TRBJ2-3; D is unclear. Trimming pared 0 bases from V and 0 bases from J, leaving 7 bases between. Germline assignment: CDR1 LNHNV and CDR2 YYDKDF (reference sequence). This CDR3 region has 15 residues. CDR3 nucleotide sequence: TGTGCCACCAGCAGAGAGGCCACTAGCACAGATACGCAGTATTTT. Translating it yields CATSREATSTDTQYF.

This clonotype was counted at least ten times. V usage is TRBV5-1 and J usage is TRBJ2-3; a weak D match, TRBD2 (6 bases). V was pared by 0 bases and J by 4 bases, with 18 bases between. The CDR3 runs to 17 residues. Looked up from germline, CDR1 is SGHRS and CDR2 is YFSETQ. CDR3: CASSLGSGGMISDTQYF. The CDR3 DNA reads as TGCGCCAGCAGCTTGGGTTCCGGCGGGATGATATCAGATACGCAGTATTTT.

The V and J genes are TRBV5-1 and TRBJ2-2, with D possibly being TRBD1 (5 bases). The CDR3 spans 16 residues. V was clipped by 4 bases and J by 1 base, with 14 bases between them. CDR1 is SGHRS and CDR2 is YFSETQ in the germline V gene. This chain's CDR3 is CASSPEDRGNTGELFF. Here the CDR3 DNA reads TGCGCCAGCAGCCCGGAAGATAGGGGGAACACCGGGGAGCTGTTTTTT.

The chain recombines TRBV7-6 with TRBJ1-3; D gene uncertain. The V end was cut by 0 bases, the J end by 3 bases, with 6 bases between. The length of the CDR3 is 14 residues. Germline V gene lookup returns CDR1 SGHVS and CDR2 FNYEAQ. The CDR3 region is CASSLAKGGNTIYF. CDR3 nucleotides: TGTGCCAGCAGCTTAGCGAAGGGTGGAAACACCATATATTTT.

The rearrangement links TRBV12-3 or TRBV12-4 to TRBJ2-5; 9 nucleotides agree with TRBD1. Germline trimming cut 4 bases from V and 7 bases from J; bases unmatched to any gene: 7. The CDR3 contains 14 residues. The CDR3 nucleotides are TGTGCCAGCAGTTCCTGGGACAGGGAGCGGACCCAGTACTTC. It translates to CASSSWDRERTQYF.

This clonotype was counted ten times or more. V usage is TRBV19 and J usage is TRBJ1-1, with D unresolved. Germline V gene lookup returns CDR1 LNHDA and CDR2 SQIVND (reference sequence). The V and J ends lost 5 bases and 2 bases respectively, with 6 bases between them. The CDR3 sequence is 12 residues long. Written as DNA, the CDR3 is TGTGCCAGTAGTTCCTACAACACTGAAGCTTTCTTT. Protein: CASSSYNTEAFF.

The chain has TRBV12-3 or TRBV12-4 and TRBJ2-1, with TRBD2 matching over 7 bases. This CDR3 is built from 15 residues. V was pared by 6 bases and J by 9 bases, with 14 bases of the junction left unmatched. The CDR3 reads CASSRAPLAASEQFF. In DNA form, the CDR3 reads TGTGCCAGCAGCCGTGCTCCTCTAGCGGCAAGTGAGCAGTTCTTC.

This clonotype was counted ten times or more. The chain carries TRBV24-1 and TRBJ2-2; no clear D. The CDR3 has 13 amino acids. CDR1 and CDR2 (germline): KGHDR, SFDVKD. Trimming stripped 5 bases from V and 2 bases from J, with 5 bases between. CDR3 loop: CATSGRNTGELFF. Here the CDR3 DNA reads TGTGCCACCAGTGGGAGAAACACCGGGGAGCTGTTTTTT.

This rearrangement joins TRBV6-5 to TRBJ2-2, with D maybe TRBD1 (5 bases). The CDR3 extends over 14 amino acids. The V end lost 3 bases, the J end lost 7 bases, and 12 bases lay between the germline ends. Per the germline V gene, CDR1 is MNHEY and CDR2 is SVGAGI. CDR3 sequence reads: CASSYGAAGGELFF. For the CDR3, the DNA is TGTGCCAGCAGTTATGGGGCCGCTGGCGGGGAGCTGTTTTTT.

Ten or more counts support this clonotype. The rearrangement uses TRBV4-1 and TRBJ2-1, with 7 bases identical to TRBD2. With 3 bases clipped from V and 6 bases from J, the junction kept 5 bases outside the gene matches. The length of the CDR3 is 14 residues. CDR1 and CDR2 (germline): MGHRA, YSYEKL. The CDR3 nucleotides read TGCGCCAGCAGCCACAGCGGGACTTTCAATGAGCAGTTCTTC. It yields the protein CASSHSGTFNEQFF.

This clonotype was detected a few times. This chain joins TRBV28 and TRBJ2-7; the D call may be TRBD1 or TRBD2 (5 bases each). The CDR3 runs to 16 residues. From germline, CDR1 is MDHEN and CDR2 SYDVKM. The germline V and J ends were trimmed by 5 bases and 4 bases, with 21 bases remaining between them. The CDR3 protein is CASSPTTLRGWYEQYF. In nucleotides, the CDR3 is TGTGCCAGCAGTCCCACAACGTTGAGGGGTTGGTACGAGCAGTACTTC.

This clonotype appeared many times. The chain is built from TRBV3-1 and TRBJ1-2; D not resolved. CDR1 is LGHDT and CDR2 is YNNKEL in the germline V gene (reference sequence). The CDR3 loop spans 13 amino acids. Between the trimmed V and J ends, which lost 5 bases and 3 bases, there was a span of 10 bases. The CDR3 here is CASSKTVDYGYTF. Written as DNA, the CDR3 is TGTGCCAGCAGCAAAACTGTGGACTATGGCTACACCTTC.

The table lists this clonotype with many counts. The V and J genes are TRBV4-1 and TRBJ2-5; 9 nucleotides line up with TRBD1. The trim removed 3 bases at V and 3 bases at J, leaving 5 bases unmatched. Per the germline V gene, CDR1 is MGHRA and CDR2 is YSYEKL. This CDR3 region has 15 residues. CDR3 amino acids: CASSQGDRAEETQYF. CDR3 nucleotides: TGCGCCAGCAGCCAGGGGGACAGGGCGGAAGAGACCCAGTACTTC.

This clonotype has ten or more counts. The chain carries TRBV20-1 and TRBJ2-3, with 7 bases that match TRBD2. CDR1 DFQATT and CDR2 SNEGSKA come from the germline V gene (reference sequence). The CDR3 has 16 amino acids. V trimming: 4 bases; J trimming: 0 bases; junction bases outside the gene matches: 10. The CDR3 spells CSATKTSEASTDTQYF. In DNA form, the CDR3 reads TGCAGTGCTACCAAAACTAGCGAAGCTAGCACAGATACGCAGTATTTT.

The rearrangement links TRBV2 to TRBJ2-1; D is undetermined. V was pared by 8 bases and J by 5 bases, with 16 bases between. CDR1 is SNHLY, CDR2 FYNNEI, per germline. The CDR3 is 14 residues long. The CDR3, as DNA: TGTGCCAGCCTGGCTAACGAAAATAACAATGAGCAGTTCTTC. This gives the protein CASLANENNNEQFF.

This clonotype has a count of ten or more. The V gene is TRBV10-3, the J gene TRBJ2-2; D gene uncertain. V gave up 6 bases and J gave up 1 base, with 3 bases separating them. Germline lookup yields CDR1 ENHRY and CDR2 SYGVKD. The CDR3 consists of 12 residues. The CDR3 sequence is CAISRNTGELFF. The CDR3 DNA follows: TGTGCCATCAGCAGGAACACCGGGGAGCTGTTTTTT.

This clonotype was found many times. This chain joins TRBV2 and TRBJ2-7, with 7 bases lining up with TRBD1. Trimming removed 6 bases from V and 3 bases from J; junction bases left unmatched: 14. Germline loops: CDR1 SNHLY, CDR2 FYNNEI. The CDR3 totals 16 residues. The CDR3: CASREIDRAGHYEQYV. In nucleotides, the CDR3 is TGTGCCAGCAGGGAAATTGACAGGGCAGGTCACTACGAGCAGTACGTC.

The chain carries TRBV4-1 and TRBJ2-5; TRBD1 matches 7 bases. The V segment lost 4 bases and the J segment 2 bases; nucleotides outside the gene matches: 7. The germline V gene has CDR1 MGHRA and CDR2 YSYEKL. This CDR3 contains 15 residues. CDR3 protein: CASSPGTAFQETQYF. For the CDR3, the DNA is TGCGCCAGCAGCCCCGGGACAGCCTTTCAAGAGACCCAGTACTTC.

This clonotype appeared many times. CDR3 region: CASSLDGTLDEQFF. The DNA for the CDR3 is TGCGCCAGCAGCTTGGATGGGACTTTGGATGAGCAGTTCTTC. The chain employs TRBV5-1 and TRBJ2-1, with D possibly TRBD2 on 6 matching bases. Germline V CDR1 and CDR2: SGHRS, YFSETQ. The CDR3 has 14 amino acids. Trimming removed 0 bases at V and 8 bases at J, with 12 bases between.

The chain is built from TRBV19 and TRBJ1-2; tentative D call: TRBD1 (5 bases). Germline V gives CDR1 LNHDA, CDR2 SQIVND (reference sequence). V gave up 1 base and J gave up 8 bases, with 14 bases separating them. This CDR3 contains 14 residues. This CDR3 reads CASSIVTGGVGYTF. The CDR3, as DNA: TGTGCCAGTAGTATAGTTACAGGAGGAGTCGGCTACACCTTC.

This clonotype was seen repeatedly, ten times or more. The chain uses TRBV4-2 and TRBJ2-1; 12 positions match TRBD2. V trimming: 0 bases; J trimming: 3 bases; junction bases outside the gene matches: 3. This CDR3 region has 17 residues. Germline CDR1 is LGHNA and CDR2 is YNFKEQ. CDR3 sequence: CASSQETSGSVYNEQFF. CDR3 DNA: TGTGCCAGCAGCCAAGAGACTAGCGGGAGCGTCTACAATGAGCAGTTCTTC.

This clonotype was seen at least ten times. The chain has TRBV11-2 and TRBJ2-1; 11 positions agree with TRBD2. The CDR3 sequence is 13 residues long. With 5 bases clipped from V and 6 bases from J, the junction kept 0 bases outside the gene matches. CDR1 and CDR2 from the germline V gene are SGHAT and FQNNGV. CDR3 sequence reads: CASSGTSGNEQFF. The CDR3 nucleotides are TGTGCCAGCAGCGGGACTAGCGGCAATGAGCAGTTCTTC.

This clonotype was found many times. The CDR3 loop reads CASTALGEEHTLYNEQFF. In DNA form, the CDR3 reads TGTGCCAGCACCGCTTTAGGTGAGGAGCACACCCTTTACAATGAGCAGTTCTTC. The chain joins TRBV25-1 to TRBJ2-1; D is undetermined. The V gene lost 7 bases and the J gene lost 4 bases, with 26 bases spanning the gap. The V gene's germline CDR1 is MGHDK and CDR2 SYGVNS. This CDR3 comprises 18 residues.

This clonotype showed up just a few times. The chain combines TRBV10-3 with TRBJ2-5; D not resolved. CDR3 length: 12 amino acids. CDR1 ENHRY and CDR2 SYGVKD come from the germline V gene. The V gene lost 3 bases and the J gene lost 2 bases, with 4 bases spanning the gap. CDR3 in amino acids: CAISDGQETQYF. In DNA form, the CDR3 reads TGTGCCATCAGTGATGGGCAAGAGACCCAGTACTTC.

There are many counts of this clonotype. V is TRBV12-3 or TRBV12-4 and J is TRBJ2-7; D is ambiguous. V lost 6 bases and J lost 3, with 9 bases in between. The CDR3 is 12 residues long. CDR3: CASSPSYYEQYV. The CDR3 bases are TGTGCCAGCAGCCCATCCTACTACGAGCAGTACGTC.

Here the CDR3 reads CASSQRQYNSPLHF. The CDR3 DNA reads TGTGCCAGCAGCCAAAGACAGTACAATTCACCCCTCCACTTT. The rearrangement links TRBV3-1 to TRBJ1-6; D possibly corresponds to TRBD1 (5 bases). Germline V CDR1 and CDR2: LGHDT, YNNKEL (reference sequence). Between the trimmed V and J ends, which lost 2 bases and 7 bases, there was a span of 9 bases. The CDR3 loop spans 14 amino acids.

In its sample, this clonotype was seen a few times. V and J are TRBV5-1 and TRBJ1-5; D is ambiguous. This CDR3 has 14 amino acids. V was clipped by 4 bases and J by 4 bases, with 12 bases between them. Germline V gives CDR1 SGHRS, CDR2 YFSETQ. The CDR3 nucleotides read TGCGCCAGCAGCCCCGGGCCCGGAAATCAGCCCCAGCATTTT. It specifies CASSPGPGNQPQHF.

The rearrangement joins TRBV24-1 to TRBJ2-1; 12 bases are shared with TRBD2. There are 17 residues in the CDR3. With V trimmed by 3 bases and J by 4 bases, 6 bases remained unmatched. Germline CDR1 and CDR2: KGHDR and SFDVKD. CDR3 sequence: CATSDASGRGLYNEQFF. The CDR3 DNA reads as TGTGCCACCAGTGATGCTAGCGGGAGGGGTCTATACAATGAGCAGTTCTTC.

This clonotype was counted many times. This chain joins TRBV5-6 and TRBJ2-5; D call uncertain. The V and J ends lost 4 bases and 0 bases respectively, with 10 bases between them. Germline CDR1 reads SGHDT; CDR2 reads YYEEEE. This CDR3 has 14 amino acids. The CDR3 DNA follows: TGTGCCAGCAGCCCCGAATGGAACCAAGAGACCCAGTACTTC. It yields the protein CASSPEWNQETQYF.

The rearrangement links TRBV28 to TRBJ2-1, with TRBD2 identical over 14 bases. CDR1 is MDHEN and CDR2 is SYDVKM in the germline V gene. The CDR3 runs 16 residues. Trimming removed 2 bases from V and 8 bases from J; junction bases left unmatched: 5. CDR3 loop: CASSLSGTSGSHEQFF. The CDR3 DNA reads TGTGCCAGCAGTTTAAGTGGGACTAGCGGGAGTCATGAGCAGTTCTTC.

There are many counts of this clonotype. The chain joins TRBV12-3 or TRBV12-4 to TRBJ1-5; TRBD1 is a possible D gene (5 bases). This CDR3 is 16 amino acids long. The germline V and J ends were trimmed by 5 bases and 0 bases, with 14 bases remaining between them. This CDR3 is CASSAAGPNSNQPQHF. CDR3 sequence (DNA): TGTGCCAGCAGTGCCGCGGGGCCTAATAGCAATCAGCCCCAGCATTTT.